This T cell receptor beta chain was identified during a study of blood T cell repertoires in COVID-19. Whole-study context: Researchers got acute and convalescent COVID-19 samples from the United States, Italy and Spain. Sources were T cells, B-cell-depleted T cells, or PBMCs; the material itself was cDNA or gDNA.

Per the original data handling: Amplification of reference gene primers provided the estimated nucleated cell counts. Using immunoSEQ multiplex PCR, the repertoire was profiled, and TCRdb retains in-frame clones only, with some absent. V and J calls and clone size come straight from that table; D and trimming were deduced from the DNA. The table records some 250,000 clones, around 90% of them present only once. The trim removed 5 bases at V and 6 bases at J, leaving 17 bases unmatched. The CDR3 has 18 residues. CDR1 PRHDT and CDR2 FYEKMQ come from the germline V gene (reference sequence). The V call is TRBV13, the J call TRBJ2-3; 10 bases match TRBD1. The sample consisted of peripheral blood. The source of this sequence is a woman in her 40s who had recovered from COVID-19. The CDR3 reads CASSAGWGTGEVSDTQYF. DNA for the CDR3: TGTGCCAGCAGCGCCGGGTGGGGGACAGGGGAGGTTTCGGATACGCAGTATTTT.